One and the same sample provided the 14 T cell receptor beta chains below, sequenced in a study of response to subunit inactivated influenza vaccine. TCRdb passed the RT-PCR reads through MiXCR, listing each CDR3 protein once. Counted here are almost 250,000 distinct CDR3 sequences, about 12% occurring once; the ten biggest clones make up approximately 7.8%. The sequencing used non-naive T cells sorted from PBMCs, collected approximately 15 days before vaccination. The receptor set was obtained from a man in his forties or fifties who received an inactivated influenza vaccine.

This clonotype is medium-sized by share. The V gene is TRBV5-6, the J gene TRBJ2-1, with TRBD2 identical over 11 bases. The CDR3 spans 16 residues. V shed 0 bases and J 12 bases; nucleotides not matched to a gene: 11. Germline lookup yields CDR1 SGHDT and CDR2 YYEEEE. CDR3 amino acids: CASSLGGLAALRAQFF. The CDR3, as DNA: TGTGCCAGCAGCTTGGGGGGACTAGCGGCCCTAAGGGCGCAGTTCTTC.

The rearrangement uses TRBV5-1 and TRBJ2-5; 10 positions agree with TRBD2. There are 14 residues in the CDR3. J was trimmed by 5 bases and V by 4 bases; bases with no gene match: 5. Germline CDR1 SGHRS, CDR2 YFSETQ. CDR3 region: CASSPGTSVETQYF. The CDR3 DNA reads TGCGCCAGCAGCCCTGGGACTAGCGTGGAGACCCAGTACTTC.

The gene calls are TRBV19 and TRBJ2-5; 7 bases are shared with TRBD2. The V gene's germline CDR1 is LNHDA and CDR2 SQIVND (reference sequence). V gave up 8 bases and J gave up 5 bases; unmatched junction bases: 8. The CDR3 extends over 13 amino acids. CDR3 nucleotides: TGTGCCAGTCGTGGGAGGGCCCGGGAGACCCAGTACTTC. The encoded protein is CASRGRARETQYF.

The gene calls are TRBV10-2 and TRBJ1-2, with 9 bases aligning to TRBD1. The CDR3 extends over 16 amino acids. Germline loops: CDR1 WSHSY, CDR2 SAAADI. With V trimmed by 5 bases and J by 3 bases, 10 bases remained unmatched. For the CDR3, the DNA is TGCGCCAGCAGTCCGGGACAGGGAAAGGGGGACTATGGCTACACCTTC. It specifies CASSPGQGKGDYGYTF.

The genes are TRBV20-1 and TRBJ2-1; D might be TRBD1 or TRBD2, each matching 7 bases. This CDR3 is built from 17 residues. Germline CDR1 DFQATT, CDR2 SNEGSKA (reference sequence). V was clipped by 2 bases and J by 7 bases, with 24 bases between them. CDR3 sequence: CSARSPSGGGPGNEQFF. CDR3 sequence (DNA): TGCAGTGCTAGATCGCCGTCAGGGGGAGGGCCGGGTAATGAGCAGTTCTTC.

The table lists this clonotype with many counts. The V and J genes are TRBV7-2 and TRBJ2-1; 7 bases are a match to TRBD2. CDR1 and CDR2 from the germline V gene are SGHTA and FQGNSA. CDR3 length equals 18 residues. The ends lost 0 bases at V and 0 bases at J; junction bases unmatched: 8. The CDR3 here is CASSLAASGESSYNEQFF. CDR3 sequence (DNA): TGTGCCAGCAGCTTAGCGGCTAGCGGAGAGAGCTCCTACAATGAGCAGTTCTTC.

J is TRBJ1-3 and V is TRBV12-3 or TRBV12-4, with unresolved D. Trimming removed 6 bases at V and 9 bases at J, with 12 bases between. The CDR3 runs to 12 residues. The CDR3 DNA sequence: TGTGCCAGCAGCAGCGTGGTCGGCACCATATATTTT. This translates into CASSSVVGTIYF.

J is TRBJ1-2 and V is TRBV4-2; D is possibly TRBD1 (5 bases). V was shortened by 4 bases and J by 4 bases, with 13 bases between the two germline ends. Germline loops: CDR1 LGHNA, CDR2 YNFKEQ. This CDR3 contains 14 residues. The DNA for the CDR3 is TGTGCCAGCAGCCCCGGGACTAATTTCTATGGCTACACCTTC. Translation gives CASSPGTNFYGYTF.

This clonotype was counted a few times. The rearrangement joins TRBV28 to TRBJ1-3; D is uncertain. V lost 3 bases, J lost 2 bases, and 8 bases lay in between. The germline V gene encodes CDR1 MDHEN and CDR2 SYDVKM. The CDR3 spans 14 residues. The CDR3 DNA is TGTGCCAGCAGTTTTTTGGGGACTGGAAACACCATATATTTT. Amino acids: CASSFLGTGNTIYF.

This chain links TRBV11-1 with TRBJ2-7, with D hard to call. V was clipped by 5 bases and J by 5 bases, with 19 bases between them. The CDR3 covers 15 residues. Germline V lookup: CDR1 SGHAT, CDR2 FQDESV (reference sequence). The CDR3 region is CASSPSSGFYHEQYF. DNA for the CDR3: TGTGCCAGCAGCCCGAGTTCCGGGTTCTACCACGAGCAGTACTTC.

A remark on this clonotype: An end of the junction differs from the germline gene, which may be a read error. V is TRBV4-3 and J is TRBJ1-3; D unclear. This CDR3 has 13 residues. Germline CDR1 reads LGHNA; CDR2 reads YSLEER. In nucleotides, the CDR3 is TGCGCCAGCAGCCAAGGCGGTGGAGACACCATATATTTT. This encodes CASSQGGGDTIYF.

This clonotype showed up many times. The chain joins TRBV6-2 or TRBV6-3 to TRBJ1-5; tentatively, D is TRBD1 (5 bases). Between the trimmed V and J ends, which lost 5 bases and 5 bases, there was a span of 10 bases. This CDR3 is built from 13 residues. Germline-derived CDR1 and CDR2 are MNHEY and SVGEGT. CDR3 amino acids: CASSQGRYQPQHF. For the CDR3, the DNA is TGTGCCAGCAGTCAGGGACGGTATCAGCCCCAGCATTTT.

The V gene is TRBV6-2 or TRBV6-3, the J gene TRBJ1-1, with D possibly matching TRBD1 (6 bases). From germline, CDR1 is MNHEY and CDR2 SVGEGT. The CDR3 totals 16 residues. V was shortened by 2 bases and J by 6 bases, with 19 bases between the two germline ends. The CDR3 loop is CASSYTSRTVYSEAFF. DNA of the CDR3: TGTGCCAGCAGTTACACTTCAAGGACAGTGTATTCTGAAGCTTTCTTT.

This clonotype was picked up a small number of times. The junction does not match germline at one end; this may be a read error. The V gene is TRBV29-1, the J gene TRBJ2-3; possible D gene TRBD1, 6 bases. This CDR3 has 12 residues. Germline V gene sequence: CDR1 SQVTM, CDR2 ANQGSEA. The DNA for the CDR3 is TGCAGAGTTGAACAGGGAGCAGATACGCAGTATTTT. Translating it yields CRVEQGADTQYF.